This record covers a single TCR beta chain. The antigen it recognizes is unknown. No base quality information exists; no much larger clone differs at one position. Read against the paper, the sample's time point label means: baseline before first vaccination. Vaccinee samples were obtained from the UK trials COV001 and COV002, which included a single-blind randomized controlled phase 2/3 trial of AZD1222 (ChAdOx1 nCoV-19) in healthy adults. For TCRbeta chain sequencing, PBMC samples were collected from trial participants at day 0 and at day 28 after the second dose. V is trimmed back by 7 bases and J by 6 bases, and the junction contains 14 bases that no gene match accounts for. The CDR3, cysteine through phenylalanine, is 15 amino acids long. Only the CDR3 DNA is retained, 45 bases long and in frame from the first base. The germline V gene sets CDR1 to MDHEN and CDR2 to SYDVKM. The CDR3 regions of human TCRbeta chains were analyzed by immunosequencing. Concerning the study's data processing: TCRs in the repertoires were compared against a reference library of SARS-CoV-2-specific TCRs that had been generated with the MIRA antigen-specificity platform. Breadth was defined as the fraction of unique TCRs that were SARS-CoV-2-associated, and depth was defined as the fraction of total T cells that were SARS-CoV-2-associated. Using the MIRA data, every spike-specific TCR was mapped to the spike region that the TCR reacted to and assigned to either a CD4 or a CD8 class. Log10-transformed breadth and depth values were compared by one-way ANOVA with Sidak's multiple comparisons tests. TCRdb holds this immuneACCESS table with in-frame rearrangements only. Some clones are missing; in checked studies, unresolved V genes explain under half, and the rest has no known cause. V, J and clone size were drawn from that table, and D and trimming were deduced from the DNA. Recorded for this sample are approximately 130,000 clones; 90% of them occurred a single time. 7.2% of the sample goes to the ten largest clones.

These data come from a study of T cell responses to AZD1222 COVID-19 vaccine (dated by TCRdb to 2020 to 2022). A note on the overall study: AZD1222 recipients with second doses at about 4 weeks or about 12 weeks were pooled, because spike-specific TCR depth and breadth did not differ between schedules. Trial participants were enrolled by age into 18-55, 56-69 and 70-plus year subgroups, with about 150, 28 and 57 TCR-sequenced participants respectively. A total of 230 to 250 trial participants underwent TCR sequencing, of whom nearly 210 received two doses of AZD1222 and roughly 25 received two doses of the MenACWY control vaccine. Results the study describes overall, beyond this receptor: Because no samples from the day 14 peak response were available, repertoires could be characterized only after the peak T cell response. Vaccine-associated CD4 TCRs spanned the whole spike protein, with dominant responses in regions 160-218 and 743-854. Reportedly, close to half of the unique spike-specific TCRs recognized epitopes lying outside the regions that are mutated in the B.1.351 and B.1.1.7 variants. In the small 56-69-year group, the increase in depth fell short of significance, most likely because of low power. Conclusions about previously exposed vaccinees were limited because only six or seven AZD1222 recipients were SARS-CoV-2 seropositive at baseline. Most participants were white British and females outnumbered males, and the authors suggested that clonal diversity may have been underestimated. After two AZD1222 doses, spike-specific TCR breadth and depth were significantly higher than at day 0 and than in MenACWY recipients.

Sequencing was performed on peripheral blood, taken on day 0 of AZD1222 vaccination. The V and J genes are TRBV28 and TRBJ2-5, and 7 bases in between align with TRBD2. The TCR originated in an adult in good health. The CDR3 region has the sequence CASTPTLGGGKTQYF. The nucleotide sequence reads as follows: TGTGCCAGCACCCCCACCCTGGGGGGAGGGAAGACCCAGTACTTC.